The source of this T cell receptor (beta chain) is a study of persistence of HIV-infected CD4 T cells. Overlapping HIV-1 Gag 15-mer peptides at roughly 1 ug per peptide per mL were used. CD40L-negative CD69-negative CD45RO-high memory CD4+ T cells were sorted as populations depleted of antigen-responding cells. CD8-depleted PBMCs were stimulated about 17 hours with anti-CD28/CD49d costimulation, CD40-blocking antibody and enfuvirtide. Study outcomes and limitations: Proviral oligoclonality tracked with TCR oligoclonality within the same sorted cells. Degenerate expanded CDR3beta sequences were enriched among CMV- and Gag-responding cells.

This was the immunoSEQ version 4 assay in survey mode. Profiling relied on immunoSEQ multiplex PCR, and the TCRdb table lists in-frame clones only, not all of them. The sample lists tens of thousands of clones; 75% to 85% were seen once. Regarding this clone: Its antigen is undetermined.

The CDR3 sequence is 13 residues long. Germline CDR1 SQVTM, CDR2 ANQGSEA. This receptor was obtained from an adult man with HIV who was CMV-seropositive. This sequence joins TRBV29-1 and TRBJ1-1; TRBD1 might be the D (6 bases). Sequencing used CD4+ T cells sorted from PBMCs after approximately 20-hour stimulation, obtained from a patient who received antiretroviral therapy. The CDR3 protein is CPLGAVKNTEAFF. DNA of the CDR3: TGCCCCCTGGGGGCCGTTAAGAACACTGAAGCTTTCTTT.